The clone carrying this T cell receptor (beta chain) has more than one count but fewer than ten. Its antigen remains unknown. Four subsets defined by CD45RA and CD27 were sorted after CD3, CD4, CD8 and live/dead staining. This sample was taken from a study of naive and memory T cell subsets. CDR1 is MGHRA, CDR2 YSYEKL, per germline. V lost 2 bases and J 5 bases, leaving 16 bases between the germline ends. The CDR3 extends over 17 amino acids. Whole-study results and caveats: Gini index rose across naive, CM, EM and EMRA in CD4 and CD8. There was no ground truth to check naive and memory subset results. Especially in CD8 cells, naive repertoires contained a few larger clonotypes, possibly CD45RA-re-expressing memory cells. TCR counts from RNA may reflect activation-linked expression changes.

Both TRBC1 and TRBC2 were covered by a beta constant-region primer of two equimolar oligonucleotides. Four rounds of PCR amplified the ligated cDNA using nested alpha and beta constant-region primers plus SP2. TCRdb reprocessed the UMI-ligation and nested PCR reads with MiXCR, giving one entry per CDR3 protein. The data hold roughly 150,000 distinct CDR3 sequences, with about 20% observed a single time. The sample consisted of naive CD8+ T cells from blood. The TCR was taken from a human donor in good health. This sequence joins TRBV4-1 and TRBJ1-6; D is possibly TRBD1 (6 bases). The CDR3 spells CASSQSVQGPDNSPLHF. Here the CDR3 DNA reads TGCGCCAGCAGCCAATCGGTACAGGGACCCGATAATTCACCCCTCCACTTT.